Sequencing of this TCR beta chain was carried out in a study of shared T cell receptors in the human thymus. Repertoires were generated with immunoSEQ multiplex PCR, while TCRdb's copy carries only in-frame clones and drops some. Of around 730,000 clones in the sample, approximately 83% are singletons; the top ten hold over 0.008%. There are 14 residues in the CDR3. V lost 6 bases and J 4 bases, leaving 11 bases between the germline ends. Germline V gene data show CDR1 as SGDLS and CDR2 as YYNGEE. The same data also went into a second study, on human thymus T cells. That publication notes: Finnish infants who were healthy and having corrective surgery for congenital heart defects made up the donors. Resections that were taken during corrective heart surgery supplied the thymus tissue. There appeared to be biased usage of V and J genes in thymic and blood repertoires. Reports from related research described highly overlapping thymic repertoires among unrelated individuals.

The clonotype was recovered from a girl under three years old with a congenital heart defect. The source material was thymocytes. The chain links TRBV9 to TRBJ1-6, with D possibly TRBD1 on 6 matching bases. The CDR3 coding sequence is TGTGCCAGCAATCGGGGGGCGTATAATTCACCCCTCCACTTT. Residues: CASNRGAYNSPLHF.